These 27 T cell receptor beta chains were all obtained from the same sample, sequenced in a study of blood T cell repertoires in COVID-19. Assay used: immunoSEQ multiplex PCR; TCRdb lists only in-frame clones, some missing. The repertoire has around 20,000 clones, roughly nine tenths of them found once; the top ten carry 25% to 30%. Sequences were obtained from peripheral blood. The receptor set was obtained from a human donor with active COVID-19. The donor label of this sample is uncertain.

The V call is TRBV5-5, the J call TRBJ2-4, with TRBD2 matching over 7 bases. Germline trimming cut 0 bases from V and 0 bases from J; bases unmatched to any gene: 12. CDR1 is SGHKS, CDR2 YYEKEE, per germline (reference sequence). The CDR3 consists of 19 residues. CDR3 protein: CASSLVGGIRSLAKNIQYF. CDR3 DNA: TGTGCCAGCAGCTTGGTGGGAGGGATCAGGAGCCTAGCCAAAAACATTCAGTACTTC.

The gene calls are TRBV7-3 and TRBJ2-5, with 7 bases identical to TRBD2. Germline V gives CDR1 SGHTA, CDR2 FQGTGA. This CDR3 has 15 residues. Trimming at V came to 0 bases and at J to 4 bases, leaving 5 bases not matched to a gene. The CDR3 nucleotides are TGTGCCAGCAGCTTAACAACGGGGGAGGGAGAGACCCAGTACTTC. Protein product: CASSLTTGEGETQYF.

The V and J genes are TRBV29-1 and TRBJ1-2; D gene uncertain. In germline, CDR1 is SQVTM, CDR2 ANQGSEA. Trimming removed 4 bases from V and 8 bases from J, with 14 bases in between. There are 12 residues in the CDR3. For the CDR3, the DNA is TGCAGCGTTGTGCTTCTTAACGGGGGCTACACCTTC. Translating gives CSVVLLNGGYTF. The whole variable domain, remainder taken from reference TRBV29-1 and TRBJ1-2, is SAVISQKPSRDICQRGTSLTIQCQVDSQVTMMFWYRQQPGQSLTLIATANQGSEATYESGFVIDKFPISRPNLTFSTLTVSNMSPEDSSIYLCSVVLLNGGYTFGSGTRLTVV.

The rearrangement links TRBV18 to TRBJ1-5; D call uncertain. The CDR3 contains 16 residues. Germline CDR1 and CDR2: KGHSH and LQKENI. The ends were cut back, 0 bases at V and 1 base at J, with 10 bases in the middle. CDR3 DNA: TGTGCCAGCTCACCACCCGAGGGATCGAGCAATCAGCCCCAGCATTTT. This encodes CASSPPEGSSNQPQHF.

This clone was seen more than once but under ten times. This chain joins TRBV6-5 and TRBJ1-5; TRBD1 is a possible D gene (5 bases). V was trimmed by 9 bases and J by 1 base, leaving 13 bases between them. The CDR3 has 14 amino acids. Germline CDR1 MNHEY, CDR2 SVGAGI. CDR3 in amino acids: CASTQGTSNQPQHF. As DNA, the CDR3 is TGTGCCAGTACCCAGGGAACCAGCAATCAGCCCCAGCATTTT.

The J gene is TRBJ1-4, the V gene TRBV28; weak D call: TRBD1 (6 bases). The CDR3 has 20 residues. Germline V gene data show CDR1 as MDHEN and CDR2 as SYDVKM. Trimming left V 2 bases short and J 1 base short, with 23 bases between. CDR3 in amino acids: CASSLIDFVTGLGTNEKLFF. In DNA, the CDR3 is TGTGCCAGCAGTTTAATTGATTTTGTTACAGGGCTAGGAACTAATGAAAAACTGTTTTTT.

The CDR3 is CASSSLAGEAGELFF. The CDR3 coding sequence is TGTGCCAGCAGCTCCCTAGCGGGAGAGGCCGGGGAGCTGTTTTTT. The rearrangement uses TRBV6-2 or TRBV6-3 and TRBJ2-2; 10 bases line up with TRBD2. The junction had 7 bases not matched to a gene; V was cut back by 6 bases and J by 6 bases. Per the germline V gene, CDR1 is MNHEY and CDR2 is SVGEGT. This CDR3 contains 15 residues.

The chain uses TRBV5-1 and TRBJ2-1; TRBD2 matches at 9 bases. J lost 9 bases, V lost 1 base, and 5 bases had no gene match. Per germline, CDR1 SGHRS and CDR2 YFSETQ. CDR3 size: 14 residues. CDR3 residues: CASSLSGGPREQFF. CDR3 sequence (DNA): TGCGCCAGCAGCTTGAGCGGGGGGCCTCGTGAGCAGTTCTTC.

The chain joins TRBV30 to TRBJ2-2; TRBD1 aligns across 12 bases. J lost 7 bases, V lost 8 bases, and 11 bases had no gene match. Germline CDR1 is GTSNPN and CDR2 is SVGIG (reference sequence). This CDR3 region has 15 residues. The CDR3 region has the DNA TGTGCCCGTAAAGGGGACAGGGGGCACGGCGGGGAGCTGTTTTTT. The encoded protein is CARKGDRGHGGELFF.

This clone occurred once. V is TRBV3-1 (or the pseudogene TRBV3-2) and J is TRBJ2-3, with TRBD1 matching 7 bases. Germline V CDR1 and CDR2: LGHDT, YNNKEL (reference sequence). The V gene end was trimmed by 1 base and the J gene end by 2 bases; junction bases not matched to a gene: 6. This CDR3 comprises 16 residues. The CDR3 region has the DNA TGTGCCAGCAGCCAAGGGACAGGCCGATACACAGATACGCAGTATTTT. This translates into CASSQGTGRYTDTQYF.

In this sample, this clone turned up once. The CDR3 region is CASRGAPGEKLFF. CDR3 in DNA: TGTGCCAGCAGAGGGGCGCCGGGTGAAAAACTGTTTTTT. The J gene is TRBJ1-4, the V gene TRBV2, with TRBD1 as a possible D gene (5 bases). The germline gives CDR1 SNHLY, CDR2 FYNNEI. Trimming pared 6 bases from V and 7 bases from J, leaving 12 bases between. The CDR3 consists of 13 residues. Filled out from reference TRBV2 and TRBJ1-4, the complete variable domain reads EPEVTQTPSHQVTQMGQEVILRCVPISNHLYFYWYRQILGQKVEFLVSFYNNEISEKSEIFDDQFSVERPDGSNFTLKIRSTKLEDSAMYFCASRGAPGEKLFFGSGTQLSVL.

A few counts support this clone. The chain is built from TRBV18 and TRBJ2-7; 10 positions agree with TRBD1. V trimming: 3 bases; J trimming: 6 bases; junction bases outside the gene matches: 5. CDR3 length: 14 residues. Germline CDR1 and CDR2: KGHSH and LQKENI. The CDR3 region has the DNA TGTGCCAGCTCACCGGGACAGGGGATGGTCGAGCAGTACTTC. As protein: CASSPGQGMVEQYF.

The chain links TRBV7-8 to TRBJ2-2, with TRBD2 matching 10 bases. J gave up 13 bases and V 0 bases, and 23 bases lay outside the gene matches. The germline V gene has CDR1 SGHVS and CDR2 FQNEAQ. This CDR3 is 20 amino acids long. Here the CDR3 DNA reads TGTGCCAGCAGCTTAGCCCCACCCAGCCGTTCCCAAAGGGCTAGCGGGAGGCTGTTTTTT. Amino acids: CASSLAPPSRSQRASGRLFF.

The chain couples TRBV29-1 to TRBJ2-5, with 8 bases fitting TRBD2. Looked up from germline, CDR1 is SQVTM and CDR2 is ANQGSEA. J gave up 4 bases and V 5 bases, and 3 bases lay outside the gene matches. The CDR3 spans 12 residues. The CDR3 nucleotides are TGCAGCGTTAACCTAGCGGGAGAGACCCAGTACTTC. Amino acids: CSVNLAGETQYF.

The rearrangement joins TRBV7-3 to TRBJ2-3; D may be TRBD2 (7 bases). From germline, CDR1 is SGHTA and CDR2 FQGTGA. V was shortened by 5 bases and J by 0 bases, with 15 bases between the two germline ends. The CDR3 spans 16 residues. The CDR3 bases are TGTGCCAGCAGCAAGGGGGGGCAGGGCAGCACAGATACGCAGTATTTT. This codes for CASSKGGQGSTDTQYF.

V is TRBV7-2 and J is TRBJ2-7; 9 bases are a match to TRBD1. After removal of 5 bases from V and 5 bases from J, the junction contained 7 bases not matched to a gene. The CDR3 is 14 amino acids. The germline V gene encodes CDR1 SGHTA and CDR2 FQGNSA. The CDR3 reads CASSIPGTGNEQYF. CDR3 bases: TGTGCCAGCAGCATCCCCGGGACAGGGAACGAGCAGTACTTC.

The genes are TRBV5-4 and TRBJ2-3; 11 bases line up with TRBD2. V gave up 0 bases and J gave up 0 bases; unmatched junction bases: 6. CDR1 and CDR2 (germline): SGHNT, YYREEE (reference sequence). This CDR3 has 18 residues. The CDR3 is CASSLAIAGGPSTDTQYF. CDR3 bases: TGTGCCAGCAGCTTGGCCATAGCGGGGGGGCCAAGCACAGATACGCAGTATTTT.

The chain has TRBV19 and TRBJ1-3, with no clear D. This CDR3 has 16 residues. Germline V gene data show CDR1 as LNHDA and CDR2 as SQIVND (reference sequence). Trimming took off 2 bases at V and 0 bases at J, with 11 bases between the two ends. The CDR3 nucleotides are TGTGCCAGTAGTATATATGGGCTTACCTCTGGAAACACCATATATTTT. Its translation is CASSIYGLTSGNTIYF.

The rearrangement uses TRBV28 and TRBJ2-1, with D uncertain. Per germline, CDR1 MDHEN and CDR2 SYDVKM. Trimming pared 7 bases from V and 4 bases from J, leaving 20 bases between. The CDR3 runs 16 residues. CDR3 sequence: CASTGNGPSLYNEQFF. DNA for the CDR3: TGTGCCAGCACGGGTAATGGCCCTTCCCTTTACAATGAGCAGTTCTTC.

The V call is TRBV2, the J call TRBJ2-1; 9 bases agree with TRBD1. The CDR3 has 14 amino acids. Germline V gene sequence: CDR1 SNHLY, CDR2 FYNNEI. With V trimmed by 6 bases and J by 6 bases, 6 bases remained unmatched. The CDR3 loop reads CASSRTGESNEQFF. In DNA, the CDR3 is TGTGCCAGCAGCAGGACAGGGGAGAGCAATGAGCAGTTCTTC.

This chain joins TRBV2 and TRBJ1-5, with D perhaps TRBD1 (6 bases). The V gene's germline CDR1 is SNHLY and CDR2 FYNNEI. Trimming left V 7 bases short and J 3 bases short, with 10 bases between. This CDR3 spans 13 amino acids. The CDR3 is CASTKGHNQPQHF. As DNA, the CDR3 is TGTGCCAGCACAAAGGGACACAATCAGCCCCAGCATTTT.

J is TRBJ1-2 and V is TRBV12-3 or TRBV12-4; perhaps TRBD1 as D (6 bases). Trimming stripped 5 bases from V and 3 bases from J, with 10 bases between. The CDR3 has 13 residues. Here the CDR3 reads CASSTGQDYGYTF. The DNA of the CDR3 is TGTGCCAGCAGTACAGGGCAAGACTATGGCTACACCTTC.

DNA for the CDR3: TGCAGCGTTCGCGCGCCGGGAGATACGCAGTATTTT. This gives the protein CSVRAPGDTQYF. This rearrangement joins TRBV29-1 to TRBJ2-3; D ambiguous. V dropped 5 bases and J dropped 5 bases, with 11 bases sitting between them. There are 12 residues in the CDR3. Germline CDR1 and CDR2: SQVTM and ANQGSEA.

The chain has TRBV6-5 and TRBJ2-2; the D is unclear. CDR3 length: 16 amino acids. Between the trimmed V and J ends, which lost 2 bases and 4 bases, there was a span of 14 bases. The germline gives CDR1 MNHEY, CDR2 SVGAGI. The CDR3 loop reads CASSYAAAASTGELFF. The CDR3 DNA reads as TGTGCCAGCAGTTACGCGGCGGCCGCGAGCACCGGGGAGCTGTTTTTT.

This clone has just one count. CDR3 DNA sequence: TGCGCCAGCAGTCAAACCGGGACTAGCGGGAGCGATGAGCAGTTCTTC. Encoded protein: CASSQTGTSGSDEQFF. The rearrangement joins TRBV5-1 to TRBJ2-1, with 14 bases identical to TRBD2. V dropped 5 bases and J dropped 8; count of bases not matched to a gene: 9. This CDR3 has 16 residues. Germline V gives CDR1 SGHRS, CDR2 YFSETQ.

The CDR3 loop reads CASSRLAGGQETQYF. The CDR3 DNA is TGTGCCAGCAGCAGACTAGCGGGGGGTCAAGAGACCCAGTACTTC. The V and J genes are TRBV6-4 and TRBJ2-5; TRBD2 aligns across 13 bases. Germline V gene lookup returns CDR1 MRHNA and CDR2 SNTAGT. CDR3 length: 15 residues. With V trimmed by 6 bases and J by 2 bases, 3 bases remained unmatched.

V usage is TRBV19 and J usage is TRBJ2-4, with D tentatively TRBD2 (6 bases). CDR1 and CDR2 (germline): LNHDA, SQIVND (reference sequence). V shed 1 base and J shed 1 base, with 14 bases lying between them. CDR3 length equals 17 residues. This CDR3 is CASSIGLPRDAKNIQYF. In DNA, the CDR3 is TGTGCCAGTAGTATAGGGCTTCCGCGGGACGCCAAAAACATTCAGTACTTC.